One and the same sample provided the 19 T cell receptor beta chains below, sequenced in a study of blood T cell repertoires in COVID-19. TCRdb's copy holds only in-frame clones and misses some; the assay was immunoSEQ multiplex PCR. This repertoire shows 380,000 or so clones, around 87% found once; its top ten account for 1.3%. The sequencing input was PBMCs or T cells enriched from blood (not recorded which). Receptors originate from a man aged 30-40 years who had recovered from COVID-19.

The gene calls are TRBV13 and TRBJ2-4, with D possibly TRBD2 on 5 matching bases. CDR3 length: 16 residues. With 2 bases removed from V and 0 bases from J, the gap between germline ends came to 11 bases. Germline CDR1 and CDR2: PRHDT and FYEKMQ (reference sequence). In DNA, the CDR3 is TGTGCCAGCAGCTTATTGGGAGAGTTAGCCAAAAACATTCAGTACTTC. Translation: CASSLLGELAKNIQYF.

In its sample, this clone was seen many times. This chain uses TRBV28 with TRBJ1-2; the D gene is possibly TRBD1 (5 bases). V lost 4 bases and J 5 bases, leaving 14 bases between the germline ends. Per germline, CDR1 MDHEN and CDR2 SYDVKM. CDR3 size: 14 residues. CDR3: CASSSGGGRYGYTF. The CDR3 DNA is TGTGCCAGCAGTTCGGGGGGTGGAAGATATGGCTACACCTTC.

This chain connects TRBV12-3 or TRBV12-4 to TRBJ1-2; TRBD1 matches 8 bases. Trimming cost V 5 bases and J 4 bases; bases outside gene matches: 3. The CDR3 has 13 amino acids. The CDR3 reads CASSPGGGYGYTF. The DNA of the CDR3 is TGTGCCAGCAGTCCAGGGGGCGGCTATGGCTACACCTTC.

The CDR3 coding sequence is TGCGCCAGCAGCCAAACTGACGCGGGGTCCAAAAACATTCAGTACTTC. Translated, it gives CASSQTDAGSKNIQYF. The chain has TRBV4-1 and TRBJ2-4; perhaps TRBD2 as D (6 bases). Per the germline V gene, CDR1 is MGHRA and CDR2 is YSYEKL. The CDR3 totals 16 residues. The V gene lost 2 bases and the J gene lost 2 bases, with 13 bases spanning the gap.

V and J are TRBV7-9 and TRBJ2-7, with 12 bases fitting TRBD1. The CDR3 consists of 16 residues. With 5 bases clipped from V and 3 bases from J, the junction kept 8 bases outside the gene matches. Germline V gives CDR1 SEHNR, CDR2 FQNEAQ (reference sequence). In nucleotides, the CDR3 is TGTGCCAGCAGCCCTATCGGGACAGGGGGCGGCTACGAGCAGTACTTC. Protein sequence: CASSPIGTGGGYEQYF.

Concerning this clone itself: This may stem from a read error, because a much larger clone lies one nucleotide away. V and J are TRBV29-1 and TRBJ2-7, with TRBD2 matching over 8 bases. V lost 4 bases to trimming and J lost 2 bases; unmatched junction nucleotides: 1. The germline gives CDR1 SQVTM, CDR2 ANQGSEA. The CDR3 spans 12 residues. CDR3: CSVGSGAYEQYF. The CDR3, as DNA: TGCAGCGTTGGTAGCGGGGCCTACGAGCAGTACTTC.

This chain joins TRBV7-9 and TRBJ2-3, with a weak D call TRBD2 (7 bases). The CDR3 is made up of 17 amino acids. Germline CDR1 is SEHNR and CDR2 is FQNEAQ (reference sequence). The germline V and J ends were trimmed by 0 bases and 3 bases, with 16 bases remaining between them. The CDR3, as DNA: TGTGCCAGCAGCTTAGCGGGGGGGCAACTTGTAACAGATACGCAGTATTTT. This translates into CASSLAGGQLVTDTQYF.

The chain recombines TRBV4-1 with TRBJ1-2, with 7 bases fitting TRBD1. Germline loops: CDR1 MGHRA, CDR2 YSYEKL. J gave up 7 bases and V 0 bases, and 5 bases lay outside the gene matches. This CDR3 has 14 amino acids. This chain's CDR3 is CASSQEGTAGGYTF. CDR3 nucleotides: TGCGCCAGCAGCCAAGAGGGGACAGCGGGTGGCTACACCTTC.

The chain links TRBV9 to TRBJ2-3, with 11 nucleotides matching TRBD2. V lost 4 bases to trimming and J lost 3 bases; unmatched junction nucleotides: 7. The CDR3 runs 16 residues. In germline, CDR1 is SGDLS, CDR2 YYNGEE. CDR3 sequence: CASSIRSGGVTDTQYF. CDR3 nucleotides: TGTGCCAGCAGCATCCGTAGCGGGGGGGTAACAGATACGCAGTATTTT.

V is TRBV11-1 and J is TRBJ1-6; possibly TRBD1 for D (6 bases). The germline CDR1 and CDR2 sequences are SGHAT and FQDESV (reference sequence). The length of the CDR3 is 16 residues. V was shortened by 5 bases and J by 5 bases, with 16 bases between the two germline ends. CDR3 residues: CASSAQGGRNNSPLHF. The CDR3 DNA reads TGTGCCAGCAGCGCGCAAGGGGGTCGTAATAATTCACCCCTCCACTTT.

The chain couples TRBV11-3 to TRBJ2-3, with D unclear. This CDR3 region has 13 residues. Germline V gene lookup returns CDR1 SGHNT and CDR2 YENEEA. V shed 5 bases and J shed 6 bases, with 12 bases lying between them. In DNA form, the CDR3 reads TGTGCCAGCAGCACCGGAGTTTCTGATACGCAGTATTTT. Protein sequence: CASSTGVSDTQYF.

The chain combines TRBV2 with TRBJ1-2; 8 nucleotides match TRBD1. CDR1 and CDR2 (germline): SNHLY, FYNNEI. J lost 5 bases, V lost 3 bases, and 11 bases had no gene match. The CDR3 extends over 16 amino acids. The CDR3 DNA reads TGTGCCAGCAGTGAGCGCGGGACAGGCGAACTATATGGCTACACCTTC. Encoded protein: CASSERGTGELYGYTF.

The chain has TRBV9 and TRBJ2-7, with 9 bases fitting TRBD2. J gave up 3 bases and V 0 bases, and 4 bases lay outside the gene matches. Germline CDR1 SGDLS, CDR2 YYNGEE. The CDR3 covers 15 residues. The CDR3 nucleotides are TGTGCCAGCAGCGTAGATGCTAGCGGGGACTACGAGCAGTACTTC. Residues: CASSVDASGDYEQYF.

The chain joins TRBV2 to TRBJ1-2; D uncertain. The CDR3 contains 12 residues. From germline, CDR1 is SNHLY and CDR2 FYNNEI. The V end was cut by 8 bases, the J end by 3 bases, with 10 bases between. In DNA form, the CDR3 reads TGTGCCAGCGTGAGGGATGACTATGGCTACACCTTC. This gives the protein CASVRDDYGYTF.

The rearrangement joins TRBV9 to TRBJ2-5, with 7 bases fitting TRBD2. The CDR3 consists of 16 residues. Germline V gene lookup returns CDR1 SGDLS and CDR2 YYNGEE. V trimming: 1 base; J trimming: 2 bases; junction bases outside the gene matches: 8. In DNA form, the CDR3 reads TGTGCCAGCAGCGTACAAGGGGCGGGGGTACAAGAGACCCAGTACTTC. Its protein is CASSVQGAGVQETQYF.

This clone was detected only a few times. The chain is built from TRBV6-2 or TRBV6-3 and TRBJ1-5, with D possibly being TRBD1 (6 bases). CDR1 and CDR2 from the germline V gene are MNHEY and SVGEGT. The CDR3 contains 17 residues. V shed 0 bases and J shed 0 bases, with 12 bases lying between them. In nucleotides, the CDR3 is TGTGCCAGCAGTTACTCGTGGACAGAAAATAGCAATCAGCCCCAGCATTTT. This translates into CASSYSWTENSNQPQHF.

This chain's CDR3 is CASSRISPGTGPGELFF. CDR3 nucleotides: TGTGCCAGCAGCCGTATCAGTCCCGGGACAGGGCCCGGGGAGCTGTTTTTT. The J gene is TRBJ2-2, the V gene TRBV13; 9 bases map to TRBD1. The V gene's germline CDR1 is PRHDT and CDR2 FYEKMQ (reference sequence). The ends lost 5 bases at V and 6 bases at J; junction bases unmatched: 13. The CDR3 spans 17 residues.

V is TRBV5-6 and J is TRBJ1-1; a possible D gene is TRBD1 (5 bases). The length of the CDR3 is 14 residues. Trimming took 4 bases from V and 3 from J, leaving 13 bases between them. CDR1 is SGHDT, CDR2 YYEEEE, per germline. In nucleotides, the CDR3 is TGTGCCAGCAGCCAGGGCGGGGGACACACTGAAGCTTTCTTT. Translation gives CASSQGGGHTEAFF.

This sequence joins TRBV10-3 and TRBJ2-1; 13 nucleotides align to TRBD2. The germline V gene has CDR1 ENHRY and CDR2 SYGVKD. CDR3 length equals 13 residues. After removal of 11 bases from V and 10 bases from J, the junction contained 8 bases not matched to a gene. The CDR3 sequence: CAVLAGGPGEQFF. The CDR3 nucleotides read TGTGCCGTACTAGCGGGGGGGCCCGGAGAGCAGTTCTTC.